Below are 12 T cell receptor beta chains sequenced from a single sample in a study of vaccination and CD4 T cells after COVID-19. The antigens for these receptors are not known. The sample's treatment: roughly 11-day PBMC culture with coronavirus spike peptide pools or control peptides (ViraFEST assay). Sequencing of the DNA from cultured CD4+ T cells was carried out with the Oncomine TCR Beta short-read assay. TCRdb re-analysed the PCR reads in MiXCR, keeping a single row per CDR3 protein. The data contain about 15,000 distinct CDR3 sequences, more than 40% of them singletons. Sequenced sample: cultured CD4+ T cells from blood. These receptors all stem from a human donor with COVID-19.

The chain joins TRBV6-2 or TRBV6-3 to TRBJ1-2, with unresolved D. This CDR3 spans 16 amino acids. Germline CDR1 is MNHEY and CDR2 is SVGEGT. V lost 0 bases and J lost 4, with 15 bases in between. CDR3 residues: CASSYSVVRRPYGYTF. The DNA for the CDR3 is TGTGCCAGCAGTTACTCGGTCGTCAGGCGGCCCTATGGCTACACCTTC.

The chain combines TRBV7-8 with TRBJ2-7; D is undetermined. The germline V gene encodes CDR1 SGHVS and CDR2 FQNEAQ. The length of the CDR3 is 14 residues. Deletions cut 1 base from V and 0 bases from J, with 7 bases between. The CDR3 is CASSLGARSYEQYF. The CDR3 bases are TGTGCCAGCAGCTTAGGCGCCCGCTCCTACGAGCAGTACTTC.

The V gene is TRBV6-5, the J gene TRBJ2-1; D not certain. From germline, CDR1 is MNHEY and CDR2 SVGAGI. Trimming left V 0 bases short and J 0 bases short, with 6 bases between. The CDR3 has 15 amino acids. DNA for the CDR3: TGTGCCAGCAGTTACTCGGCAGCCTCCTACAATGAGCAGTTCTTC. Its translation is CASSYSAASYNEQFF.

V and J are TRBV6-1 and TRBJ1-6; TRBD1 agrees at 7 bases. Germline CDR1 and CDR2: MNHNS and SASEGT. The CDR3 length is 15 residues. Trimming removed 9 bases from V and 8 bases from J; junction bases left unmatched: 13. DNA for the CDR3: TGTGCCAGTGGGGGACCGGGACAGACAGATTCACCCCTCCACTTT. Translation gives CASGGPGQTDSPLHF.

In its sample, this clonotype was seen a few times. The chain is built from TRBV7-9 and TRBJ2-3; the match to TRBD2 covers 12 bases. The trim removed 5 bases at V and 0 bases at J, leaving 12 bases unmatched. The CDR3 is 19 residues long. The germline gives CDR1 SEHNR, CDR2 FQNEAQ (reference sequence). The CDR3 is CASSRSTSGGILSTDTQYF. As DNA, the CDR3 is TGTGCCAGCAGCCGTTCGACTAGCGGGGGAATACTTAGCACAGATACGCAGTATTTT.

This chain joins TRBV7-9 and TRBJ1-6; weak D call: TRBD1 (5 bases). The V end was cut by 1 base, the J end by 6 bases, with 7 bases between. The germline V gene has CDR1 SEHNR and CDR2 FQNEAQ (reference sequence). This CDR3 has 14 amino acids. The CDR3 loop reads CASSLGGFNSPLHF. As DNA, the CDR3 is TGTGCCAGCAGCTTAGGGGGGTTTAATTCACCCCTCCACTTT.

The genes are TRBV2 and TRBJ2-2; D may correspond to TRBD1 or TRBD2 (5 bases each). The CDR3 covers 14 residues. Germline-derived CDR1 and CDR2 are SNHLY and FYNNEI. With 6 bases removed from V and 1 base from J, the gap between germline ends came to 9 bases. CDR3 DNA sequence: TGTGCCAGCAGATGGGACCTGAACACCGGGGAGCTGTTTTTT. Amino acid sequence: CASRWDLNTGELFF. The full variable domain, rest sourced from reference TRBV2 and TRBJ2-2, is EPEVTQTPSHQVTQMGQEVILRCVPISNHLYFYWYRQILGQKVEFLVSFYNNEISEKSEIFDDQFSVERPDGSNFTLKIRSTKLEDSAMYFCASRWDLNTGELFFGEGSRLTVL.

The chain uses TRBV20-1 and TRBJ2-1; D is possibly TRBD2 (7 bases). Germline V gene sequence: CDR1 DFQATT, CDR2 SNEGSKA (reference sequence). Trimming left V 6 bases short and J 5 bases short, with 23 bases between. This CDR3 has 16 residues. The CDR3 bases are TGCAGTGCCCAGACGGGCGCGGGGGCTCCCCACAATGAGCAGTTCTTC. Encoded protein: CSAQTGAGAPHNEQFF.

The gene calls are TRBV28 and TRBJ1-5, with TRBD1 identical over 9 bases. The CDR3 runs 15 residues. V shed 6 bases, J shed 7 bases, and the junction held 10 bases outside the gene matches. Germline V gene data show CDR1 as MDHEN and CDR2 as SYDVKM. Here the CDR3 reads CASSRRTGDRQPQHF. In nucleotides, the CDR3 is TGTGCCAGCAGCAGGAGGACAGGGGATCGACAGCCCCAGCATTTT.

V gene TRBV6-1 combines with J gene TRBJ1-6, with D tentatively TRBD1 (5 bases). Per germline, CDR1 MNHNS and CDR2 SASEGT. V dropped 6 bases and J dropped 5 bases, with 14 bases sitting between them. This CDR3 has 15 amino acids. The CDR3 is CASSPGTGDNSPLHF. The CDR3 region has the DNA TGTGCCAGCAGCCCCGGGACGGGGGATAATTCACCCCTCCACTTT.

The CDR3 bases are TGTGCCAGCAGCAAAGAAGGGGCGGGGGGATCCTACAATGAGCAGTTCTTC. Its translation is CASSKEGAGGSYNEQFF. The V call is TRBV21-1, the J call TRBJ2-1; the table gives TRBD1 as D, unverified against the DNA. TRBV21-1 has pseudogene status. The CDR3 totals 17 residues.

This clonotype was counted only a few times. This chain links TRBV6-5 with TRBJ2-7; 10 positions match TRBD2. CDR3 length equals 15 residues. The ends lost 2 bases at V and 6 bases at J; junction bases unmatched: 7. Germline loops: CDR1 MNHEY, CDR2 SVGAGI. The CDR3 sequence: CASSYPSSGGGEQYF. The CDR3 DNA follows: TGTGCCAGCAGTTACCCCTCCAGCGGGGGGGGCGAGCAGTACTTC.